What follows describes a single TCR beta chain. This specimen comes from a study of blood T cell repertoires in COVID-19. The V and J ends lost 7 bases and 6 bases, in that order; junction bases with no gene match: 7. The CDR3 length is 15 residues. In germline, CDR1 is MNHEY, CDR2 SMNVEV (reference sequence). Sequenced by immunoSEQ multiplex PCR; TCRdb stores in-frame clones only, minus some. Here the sample spans about 440,000 clones, 90% being singletons. Adults between roughly 18 and 90 years of age took part from 24 US areas. Sample: PBMCs or T cells enriched from blood (not recorded which). This TCR came from a man between 18 and 29 years old who had recovered from COVID-19. The chain couples TRBV27 to TRBJ2-1, with TRBD2 matching over 12 bases. CDR3 nucleotide sequence: TGTGCCAGCAATCACGGACTAGCGGGGTTCAATGAGCAGTTCTTC. Protein: CASNHGLAGFNEQFF.